Sequencing of this TCR beta chain was carried out in a study of blood T cell repertoires in COVID-19. Study as a whole: Material from acute and convalescent COVID-19 was sourced from the United States, Italy and Spain. Nucleic acid was either cDNA or gDNA, and it came from T cells, B-cell-depleted T cells, or PBMCs.

Trimming took 3 bases from V and 8 from J, leaving 13 bases between them. This CDR3 contains 13 residues. From germline, CDR1 is SQVTM and CDR2 ANQGSEA. Authors' analysis steps: Reference gene primers were amplified, and this amplification served to estimate nucleated cell counts. Using immunoSEQ multiplex PCR, the repertoire was profiled, and TCRdb retains in-frame clones only, with some absent. Clonal size and the V and J genes are those of that table, whereas D and trimming came from the DNA. The top ten hold 9.5% to 15% of the sample, which has about 220,000 clones, around 82% seen once. The chain recombines TRBV29-1 with TRBJ1-4, with D possibly being TRBD1 (5 bases). Sequences were obtained from peripheral blood. The sequence derives from a human donor in a cohort sampled during active COVID-19. CDR3 residues: CSVETGDREKLFF. CDR3 nucleotide sequence: TGCAGCGTTGAGACGGGGGATAGGGAAAAACTGTTTTTT.